Following are 14 T cell receptor beta chains from one sample sequenced in a study of T cell responses to AZD1222 COVID-19 vaccine. Sequenced by immunoSEQ multiplex PCR; TCRdb stores in-frame clones only, minus some. The sample lists some 130,000 clones, 75% to 95% occurring once. Sequencing used peripheral blood, obtained on day 0 of AZD1222 vaccination. The source of these receptors is an adult in good health.

Remarks on this clone: This specimen includes other DNA sequences encoding the same CDR3. The V and J genes are TRBV5-1 and TRBJ1-2; no firm D call. This CDR3 spans 15 amino acids. Looked up from germline, CDR1 is SGHRS and CDR2 is YFSETQ. Trimming shortened V by 0 bases and J by 2 bases, and 11 bases separated the two germline ends. The CDR3 loop is CASSLGTLPNYGYTF. In DNA form, the CDR3 reads TGCGCCAGCAGCTTGGGGACTCTACCAAACTATGGCTACACCTTC.

The chain couples TRBV5-1 to TRBJ1-4; 8 bases are a match to TRBD1. The CDR3 sequence is 16 residues long. With V trimmed by 5 bases and J by 8 bases, 14 bases remained unmatched. Germline CDR1 SGHRS, CDR2 YFSETQ. The chain's CDR3 is CASRPQGAPTYEKLFF. For the CDR3, the DNA is TGCGCCAGCAGACCGCAGGGGGCCCCAACTTACGAAAAACTGTTTTTT.

The chain couples TRBV6-2 or TRBV6-3 to TRBJ2-1; 9 nucleotides match TRBD2. CDR3 length: 15 residues. The ends lost 4 bases at V and 4 bases at J; junction bases unmatched: 5. Per the germline V gene, CDR1 is MNHEY and CDR2 is SVGEGT. The CDR3: CASSSLAGNYNEQFF. The CDR3 bases are TGTGCCAGCAGTTCGCTAGCGGGAAATTACAATGAGCAGTTCTTC.

The rearrangement links TRBV9 to TRBJ1-2; perhaps TRBD1 as D (6 bases). V shed 2 bases and J shed 1 base, with 6 bases lying between them. The length of the CDR3 is 13 residues. From germline, CDR1 is SGDLS and CDR2 YYNGEE. The CDR3, as DNA: TGTGCCAGCAGCGTCAGGGGTAACTATGGCTACACCTTC. It specifies CASSVRGNYGYTF.

V is TRBV30 and J is TRBJ1-5; no clear D. The V and J ends lost 0 bases and 7 bases respectively, with 16 bases between them. The CDR3 is 15 residues long. Germline CDR1 GTSNPN, CDR2 SVGIG (reference sequence). CDR3: CAWSVGSPGWQPQHF. CDR3 nucleotide sequence: TGTGCCTGGAGTGTAGGTTCTCCAGGCTGGCAGCCCCAGCATTTT.

This chain joins TRBV7-8 and TRBJ1-2, with 7 bases that match TRBD1. The ends lost 0 bases at V and 8 bases at J; junction bases unmatched: 9. This CDR3 has 15 residues. CDR1 and CDR2 from the germline V gene are SGHVS and FQNEAQ. The CDR3 region is CASSLAPRGAEGYTF. CDR3 bases: TGTGCCAGCAGCTTAGCCCCCAGGGGGGCGGAAGGCTACACCTTC.

This clone was picked up a small number of times. This chain joins TRBV2 and TRBJ2-1; a possible D gene is TRBD1 (5 bases). Trimming left V 3 bases short and J 7 bases short, with 13 bases between. The CDR3 sequence is 14 residues long. In germline, CDR1 is SNHLY, CDR2 FYNNEI. CDR3 bases: TGTGCCAGCAGTGACTTGACAGCCCAAAATGAGCAGTTCTTC. It codes for CASSDLTAQNEQFF.

The chain couples TRBV3-1 (or the pseudogene TRBV3-2) to TRBJ2-7; 7 bases are shared with TRBD1. Germline V CDR1 and CDR2: LGHDT, YNNKEL (reference sequence). The CDR3 runs to 14 residues. Trimming took 1 base from V and 1 from J; bases not matched to a gene: 1. The CDR3 protein is CASSQAGQSYEQYF. CDR3 nucleotides: TGTGCCAGCAGCCAAGCGGGACAGTCCTACGAGCAGTACTTC.

This sequence joins TRBV6-4 and TRBJ2-7; D may be TRBD1 (5 bases). Trimming took off 2 bases at V and 6 bases at J, with 17 bases between the two ends. Germline-derived CDR1 and CDR2 are MRHNA and SNTAGT. This CDR3 is 15 amino acids long. CDR3 DNA: TGTGCCAGCAGTGACGGGGCCTCCCAGAAGCCCGAGCAGTACTTC. It specifies CASSDGASQKPEQYF.

The chain uses TRBV5-1 and TRBJ2-1, with 9 bases matching TRBD1. CDR1 is SGHRS and CDR2 is YFSETQ in the germline V gene. Losses at the gene ends were 4 bases for V and 7 bases for J; bases not matched to a gene: 15. The CDR3 runs 17 residues. The CDR3 reads CASSPNPGQGYGNEQFF. CDR3 in DNA: TGCGCCAGCAGCCCAAATCCGGGACAGGGTTACGGGAATGAGCAGTTCTTC.

The CDR3: CASSLGQGAQREKLFF. DNA for the CDR3: TGTGCCAGCAGCTTGGGACAGGGGGCGCAAAGGGAAAAACTGTTTTTT. The chain uses TRBV5-6 and TRBJ1-4; 10 nucleotides agree with TRBD1. V shed 0 bases and J 8 bases; nucleotides not matched to a gene: 7. Germline loops: CDR1 SGHDT, CDR2 YYEEEE. The length of the CDR3 is 16 residues. Full variable domain (remainder filled in from reference TRBV5-6 and TRBJ1-4): DAGVTQSPTHLIKTRGQQVTLRCSPKSGHDTVSWYQQALGQGPQFIFQYYEEEERQRGNFPDRFSGHQFPNYSSELNVNALLLGDSALYLCASSLGQGAQREKLFFGSGTQLSVL.

The rearrangement uses TRBV5-1 and TRBJ2-4, with 11 bases matching TRBD1. V shed 4 bases, J shed 9 bases, and the junction held 6 bases outside the gene matches. CDR1 is SGHRS, CDR2 YFSETQ, per germline. The CDR3 spans 14 residues. The CDR3 loop reads CASSAGQGEGIQYF. The CDR3 region has the DNA TGCGCCAGCAGCGCGGGACAGGGGGAGGGCATTCAGTACTTC.

The chain links TRBV6-1 to TRBJ1-6; D not certain. This CDR3 is built from 15 residues. From germline, CDR1 is MNHNS and CDR2 SASEGT. V gave up 2 bases and J gave up 6 bases, with 11 bases separating them. DNA of the CDR3: TGTGCCAGCAGTGAAACTGGTCAGGCTAATTCACCCCTCCACTTT. It encodes CASSETGQANSPLHF.

For the CDR3, the DNA is TGCAGCGTGTCACATACTAGCGGGAGAGGTGAGACCCAGTACTTC. Amino acid sequence: CSVSHTSGRGETQYF. The chain has TRBV29-1 and TRBJ2-5, with 11 bases aligning to TRBD2. The V and J ends lost 6 bases and 5 bases, in that order; junction bases with no gene match: 11. The CDR3 has 15 residues. The germline V gene encodes CDR1 SQVTM and CDR2 ANQGSEA.